Following are 9 T cell receptor beta chains from one sample sequenced in a study of blood T cell repertoires in COVID-19 (dated by TCRdb to 2020 to 2021). Libraries were built with the immunoSEQ multiplex PCR assay. Entries here come from immuneACCESS through TCRdb and include only in-frame sequences with V and J called. Some clones fail to appear in such tables; in the studies checked, an unresolved V gene covers under half of the shortfall, and the cause of the remainder is unknown. This sample gives about 200,000 clones in total; roughly nine tenths of them show up just once. The ten top clones hold just over 0.7% of the sample. What was sequenced was peripheral blood. The receptors were gathered from a man aged 40-55 years with acute or convalescent COVID-19.

The chain links TRBV28 to TRBJ2-7; 14 nucleotides agree with TRBD2. Losses at the gene ends were 4 bases for V and 6 bases for J; bases not matched to a gene: 8. This CDR3 spans 16 amino acids. Germline V gene lookup returns CDR1 MDHEN and CDR2 SYDVKM. The CDR3 bases are TGTGCCAGCAGTTCCCGGCTGGGACTAGCGGGAGCCGAGCAGTACTTC. Translating it yields CASSSRLGLAGAEQYF.

The table lists this clone with a count of one. The rearrangement uses TRBV5-1 and TRBJ1-3, with 7 bases lining up with TRBD1. The germline gives CDR1 SGHRS, CDR2 YFSETQ. V trimming: 6 bases; J trimming: 4 bases; junction bases outside the gene matches: 13. This CDR3 has 16 residues. CDR3 nucleotides: TGCGCCAGCACCCCCGGTACAGGGGCAACAGGAAACACCATATATTTT. Translating it yields CASTPGTGATGNTIYF.

This clone showed up just once. This sequence joins TRBV7-8 and TRBJ2-1; D unclear. The V and J ends lost 6 bases and 3 bases respectively, with 15 bases between them. CDR1 and CDR2 from the germline V gene are SGHVS and FQNEAQ. CDR3 size: 15 residues. The CDR3 here is CASRGTETYYNEQFF. In nucleotides, the CDR3 is TGTGCCAGCAGGGGTACAGAGACCTACTACAATGAGCAGTTCTTC.

The rearrangement links TRBV11-2 to TRBJ2-7; D perhaps matches TRBD2 (5 bases). Germline V lookup: CDR1 SGHAT, CDR2 FQNNGV. The CDR3 is made up of 14 amino acids. Trimming left V 3 bases short and J 4 bases short, with 13 bases between. CDR3 sequence reads: CASSFGLARYEQYF. Here the CDR3 DNA reads TGTGCCAGCAGCTTTGGACTGGCACGTTACGAGCAGTACTTC.

This clone was detected once. The chain joins TRBV18 to TRBJ1-1; 11 bases fit TRBD1. This CDR3 comprises 15 residues. V lost 6 bases, J lost 4 bases, and 7 bases stayed unmatched. The germline gives CDR1 KGHSH, CDR2 LQKENI. CDR3 region: CASSQTGTGGTEAFF. DNA of the CDR3: TGTGCCAGCTCTCAAACCGGGACAGGGGGCACTGAAGCTTTCTTT.

The gene calls are TRBV15 and TRBJ2-2; no clear D. The germline V gene encodes CDR1 LNHNV and CDR2 YYDKDF (reference sequence). Trimming shortened V by 5 bases and J by 0 bases, and 13 bases separated the two germline ends. There are 16 residues in the CDR3. This chain's CDR3 is CATSSFETPNTGELFF. The DNA of the CDR3 is TGTGCCACCAGCTCTTTTGAGACTCCGAACACCGGGGAGCTGTTTTTT.

CDR3 nucleotide sequence: TGTGCCAGCAGCGCGAGGGGGACAGGGGGTTCACCCCTCCACTTT. This sequence encodes CASSARGTGGSPLHF. V and J are TRBV7-6 and TRBJ1-6; 11 bases agree with TRBD1. This CDR3 has 15 amino acids. CDR1 is SGHVS, CDR2 FNYEAQ, per germline. The V gene end was trimmed by 5 bases and the J gene end by 9 bases; junction bases not matched to a gene: 6.

J is TRBJ2-5 and V is TRBV7-8; D is possibly TRBD2 (6 bases). V lost 2 bases to trimming and J lost 1 base, with 17 bases between them. The CDR3 consists of 17 residues. Germline V gene data show CDR1 as SGHVS and CDR2 as FQNEAQ. CDR3 DNA: TGTGCCAGCAGCTTAAGGGGACTCGGACCTGTCCAAGAGACCCAGTACTTC. Translated, it gives CASSLRGLGPVQETQYF.

J is TRBJ1-2 and V is TRBV27, with D perhaps matching TRBD1 (5 bases). The V end lost 6 bases, the J end lost 6 bases, and 14 bases lay between the germline ends. Germline-derived CDR1 and CDR2 are MNHEY and SMNVEV (reference sequence). This CDR3 comprises 13 residues. CDR3 region: CASSPQEGNGYTF. The CDR3 coding sequence is TGTGCCAGCAGCCCCCAGGAGGGGAATGGCTACACCTTC.